Following are 9 T cell receptor beta chains from one sample sequenced in a study of CD4 and CD8 cells across lung adenocarcinoma regions. TCRdb analysed the PCR reads with MiXCR anew, one entry per CDR3 protein. The sample consists of some 12,000 distinct CDR3 sequences, roughly 43% of them appearing once. Sample: CD8+ T cells from the margin of a lung tumor. These receptors all stem from a female donor with lung adenocarcinoma. The CD4 and CD8 labels of this study may be unreliable.

The chain joins TRBV5-1 to TRBJ1-4; D not certain. V shed 4 bases and J shed 1 base, with 11 bases lying between them. The germline CDR1 and CDR2 sequences are SGHRS and YFSETQ. The CDR3 is 15 amino acids. The CDR3 region is CASSPGEVTNEKLFF. DNA of the CDR3: TGCGCCAGCAGCCCTGGGGAAGTAACTAATGAAAAACTGTTTTTT.

V gene TRBV7-2 combines with J gene TRBJ1-4, with 9 nucleotides matching TRBD1. The germline CDR1 and CDR2 sequences are SGHTA and FQGNSA. CDR3 length equals 16 residues. After removal of 5 bases from V and 10 bases from J, the junction contained 14 bases not matched to a gene. CDR3 DNA sequence: TGTGCCAGCAGCCCGCGGTTACAGGGGGCTGGAGGAAAACTGTTTTTT. Its protein is CASSPRLQGAGGKLFF.

This clonotype has more than one count but fewer than ten. The J gene is TRBJ1-1, the V gene TRBV7-2; 7 nucleotides align to TRBD1. The J segment lost 6 bases and the V segment lost 5 bases, leaving 6 bases of the junction unmatched. The CDR3 totals 13 residues. CDR1 and CDR2 from the germline V gene are SGHTA and FQGNSA. The CDR3 region has the DNA TGTGCCAGCAGCCGTGACAGGGATGCTGAAGCTTTCTTT. Its translation is CASSRDRDAEAFF.

Sample share makes this clonotype medium-sized. J is TRBJ2-7 and V is TRBV6-1; 8 bases are shared with TRBD1. Germline lookup yields CDR1 MNHNS and CDR2 SASEGT. The CDR3 sequence is 17 residues long. The J segment lost 2 bases and the V segment lost 1 base, leaving 10 bases of the junction unmatched. The CDR3 here is CASSEVHRDRRAYEQYF. In nucleotides, the CDR3 is TGTGCCAGCAGTGAAGTTCACCGGGACAGGCGTGCCTACGAGCAGTACTTC.

The V call is TRBV6-1, the J call TRBJ2-3, with 9 nucleotides matching TRBD2. The CDR3 covers 15 residues. Germline V CDR1 and CDR2: MNHNS, SASEGT. With 9 bases clipped from V and 4 bases from J, the junction kept 11 bases outside the gene matches. CDR3 coding DNA: TGTGCCAGGAGGCGGGGGGGGGGCGGCCCAGATACGCAGTATTTT. Protein sequence: CARRRGGGGPDTQYF.

This clonotype appeared many times. V is TRBV12-3 or TRBV12-4 and J is TRBJ2-3; D may be TRBD1 or TRBD2 (6 bases each). CDR3 length equals 18 residues. Trimming left V 1 base short and J 6 bases short, with 23 bases between. This CDR3 is CASSLVVGRGLQGDTQYF. The DNA for the CDR3 is TGTGCCAGCAGTTTAGTAGTGGGGCGGGGACTCCAGGGGGATACGCAGTATTTT.

This clonotype has just one count. The rearrangement uses TRBV10-1 and TRBJ2-5; possibly TRBD1 or TRBD2 for D (5 bases each). The V gene's germline CDR1 is WNHNN and CDR2 SYGVQD (reference sequence). This CDR3 spans 14 amino acids. CDR3: CAGSGARGPETQYF. Here the CDR3 DNA reads TGCGCGGGGAGTGGGGCCCGTGGGCCAGAGACCCAGTACTTC.

V and J are TRBV6-1 and TRBJ2-3; D is unresolved. Trimming took off 7 bases at V and 4 bases at J, with 6 bases between the two ends. Germline V gene lookup returns CDR1 MNHNS and CDR2 SASEGT. CDR3 size: 11 residues. CDR3 in amino acids: CASTLADTQYF. The CDR3 bases are TGTGCCAGCACCTTAGCAGATACGCAGTATTTT.

The CDR3 spells CASSLVGDEQFF. The CDR3 nucleotides are TGTGCCAGCAGCTTGGTCGGCGATGAGCAGTTCTTC. The V gene is TRBV5-6, the J gene TRBJ2-1; no definite D call. The CDR3 length is 12 residues. Trimming pared 0 bases from V and 8 bases from J, leaving 6 bases between. CDR1 is SGHDT and CDR2 is YYEEEE in the germline V gene.